This T cell receptor (beta chain) appears in the sequencing data of a study of T cell repertoires in ileal Crohn's disease. On the study more broadly: Biopsies of the neoterminal ileum at postoperative colonoscopy form M6 samples.

The table came from immunoSEQ multiplex PCR; TCRdb's copy has only in-frame clones and leaves some out. The data hold 2,900 or so clones, with 65% to 90% observed a single time. The CDR3 covers 12 residues. Trimming took 5 bases from V and 0 from J, leaving 4 bases between them. Germline CDR1 and CDR2: SEHNR and FQNEAQ (reference sequence). Concerning this clone itself: Its antigen is as yet unknown.

Overall study results and limits: High-frequency clones were more common in sorted CD8 than CD4 cells.

Time point described: neoterminal ileum biopsy at postoperative endoscopy, about 6 months after surgery. The receptor was derived from an adult with Crohn's disease. The sample taken for sequencing was ileal tissue. The J gene is TRBJ1-1, the V gene TRBV7-9, with D uncertain. The CDR3 loop is CASSLMNTEAFF. Here the CDR3 DNA reads TGTGCCAGCAGCCTCATGAACACTGAAGCTTTCTTT.